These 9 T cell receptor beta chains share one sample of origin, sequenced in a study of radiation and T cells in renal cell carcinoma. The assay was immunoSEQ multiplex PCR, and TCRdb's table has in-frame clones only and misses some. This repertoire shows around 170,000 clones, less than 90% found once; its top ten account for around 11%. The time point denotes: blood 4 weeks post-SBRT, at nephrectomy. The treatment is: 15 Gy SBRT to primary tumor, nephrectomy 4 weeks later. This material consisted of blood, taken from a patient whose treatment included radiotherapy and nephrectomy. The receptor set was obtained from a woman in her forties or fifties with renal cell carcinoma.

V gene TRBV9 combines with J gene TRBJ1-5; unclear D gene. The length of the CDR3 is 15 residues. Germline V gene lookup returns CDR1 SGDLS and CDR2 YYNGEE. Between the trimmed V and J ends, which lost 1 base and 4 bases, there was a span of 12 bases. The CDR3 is CASSVTSGTNQPQHF. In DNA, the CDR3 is TGTGCCAGCAGCGTAACGAGCGGAACAAATCAGCCCCAGCATTTT.

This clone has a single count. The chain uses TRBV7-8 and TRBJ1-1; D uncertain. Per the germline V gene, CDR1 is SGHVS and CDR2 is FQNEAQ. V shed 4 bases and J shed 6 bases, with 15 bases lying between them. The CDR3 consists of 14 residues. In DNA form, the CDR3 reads TGTGCCAGCAGCTCGGGAAGTAAGGAGGCTGAAGCTTTCTTT. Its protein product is CASSSGSKEAEAFF.

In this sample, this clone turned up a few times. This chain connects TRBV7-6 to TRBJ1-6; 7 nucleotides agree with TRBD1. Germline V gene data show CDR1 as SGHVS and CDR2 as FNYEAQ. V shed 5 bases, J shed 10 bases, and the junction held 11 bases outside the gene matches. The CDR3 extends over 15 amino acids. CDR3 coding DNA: TGTGCCAGCAGCGGACGACAGGGAAGGGAATCACCCCTCCACTTT. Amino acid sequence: CASSGRQGRESPLHF.

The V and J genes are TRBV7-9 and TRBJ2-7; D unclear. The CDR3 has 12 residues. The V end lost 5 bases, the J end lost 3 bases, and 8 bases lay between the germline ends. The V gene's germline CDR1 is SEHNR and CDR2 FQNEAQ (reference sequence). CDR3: CASSLTNYEQYF. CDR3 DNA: TGTGCCAGCAGCCTAACTAACTACGAGCAGTACTTC.

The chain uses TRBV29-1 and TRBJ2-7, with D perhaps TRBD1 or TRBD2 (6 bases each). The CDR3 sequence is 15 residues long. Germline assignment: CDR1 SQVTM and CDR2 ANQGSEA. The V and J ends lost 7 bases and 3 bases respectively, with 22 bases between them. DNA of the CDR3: TGCAGCGCGGTCGGAGGGGGTAGCTCCCTCTACGAGCAGTACTTC. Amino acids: CSAVGGGSSLYEQYF.

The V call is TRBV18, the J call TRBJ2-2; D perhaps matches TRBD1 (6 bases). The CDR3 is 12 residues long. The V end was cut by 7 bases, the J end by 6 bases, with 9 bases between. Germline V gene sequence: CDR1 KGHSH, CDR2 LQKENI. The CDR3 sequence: CASFTGPGELFF. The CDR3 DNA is TGTGCCAGCTTTACAGGGCCCGGGGAGCTGTTTTTT.

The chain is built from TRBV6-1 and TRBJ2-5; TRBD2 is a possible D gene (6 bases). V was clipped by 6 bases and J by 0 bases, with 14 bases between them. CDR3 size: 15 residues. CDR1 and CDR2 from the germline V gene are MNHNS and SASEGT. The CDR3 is CASSLLRDYQETQYF. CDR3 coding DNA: TGTGCCAGCAGCTTACTCCGGGACTACCAAGAGACCCAGTACTTC.

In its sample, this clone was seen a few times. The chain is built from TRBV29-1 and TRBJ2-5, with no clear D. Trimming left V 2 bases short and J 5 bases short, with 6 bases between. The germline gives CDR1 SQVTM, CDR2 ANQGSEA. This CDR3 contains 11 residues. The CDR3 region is CSVEMGETQYF. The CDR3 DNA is TGCAGCGTTGAAATGGGTGAGACCCAGTACTTC.

The CDR3 bases are TGTGCCAGCAGCGGCCGGGACACCCAACGAGCGCAGTACTTC. This sequence encodes CASSGRDTQRAQYF. This chain links TRBV5-4 with TRBJ2-7; TRBD1 is a possible D gene (6 bases). The CDR3 extends over 14 amino acids. Trimming stripped 4 bases from V and 9 bases from J, with 20 bases between. Germline V gene data show CDR1 as SGHNT and CDR2 as YYREEE (reference sequence). Filled out from reference TRBV5-4 and TRBJ2-7, the complete variable domain reads ETGVTQSPTHLIKTRGQQVTLRCSSQSGHNTVSWYQQALGQGPQFIFQYYREEENGRGNFPPRFSGLQFPNYSSELNVNALELDDSALYLCASSGRDTQRAQYFGPGTRLTVT.